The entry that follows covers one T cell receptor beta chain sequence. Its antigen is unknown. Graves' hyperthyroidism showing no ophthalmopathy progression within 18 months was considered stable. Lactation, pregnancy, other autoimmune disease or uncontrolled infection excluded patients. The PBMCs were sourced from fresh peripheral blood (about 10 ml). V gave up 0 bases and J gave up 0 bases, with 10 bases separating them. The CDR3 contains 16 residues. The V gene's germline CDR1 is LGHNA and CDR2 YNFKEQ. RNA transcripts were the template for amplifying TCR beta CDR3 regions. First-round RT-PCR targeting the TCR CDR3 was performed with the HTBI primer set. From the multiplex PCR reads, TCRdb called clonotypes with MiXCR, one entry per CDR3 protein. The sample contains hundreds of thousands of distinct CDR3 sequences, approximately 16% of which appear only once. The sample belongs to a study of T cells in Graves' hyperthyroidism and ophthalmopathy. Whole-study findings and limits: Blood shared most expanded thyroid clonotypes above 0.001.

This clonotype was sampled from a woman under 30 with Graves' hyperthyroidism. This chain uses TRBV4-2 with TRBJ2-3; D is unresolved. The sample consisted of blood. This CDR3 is CASSQDRLTSTDTQYF. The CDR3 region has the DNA TGTGCCAGCAGCCAAGATCGTCTCACTAGCACAGATACGCAGTATTTT.